Ten or more counts support the clone carrying this T cell receptor beta chain. The genes and germline here are from mouse. The read gets to within 4 residues of the CDR3 end, and the germline J gene fills in the rest. Germline assignment: CDR1 NSQYPW and CDR2 LRSPGD (reference sequence). This CDR3 has 15 amino acids. Cutaneous lymph nodes were pooled and cells sorted by CD4, CD8alpha, NKG2D, NKG2ACE and more. The data stem from a study of CD8+ T cells in alopecia areata. In each case, RNA was isolated and then reverse transcribed into cDNA as the sequencing template. The repertoire was sequenced with immunoSEQ multiplex PCR; TCRdb's copy has only in-frame clones and lacks some. The sample contains just over 3,500 clones, none of them singletons.

Sequenced sample: CD8+ T cells sorted from a lymph node. The chain has TRBV1 and TRBJ2-7; 10 bases are shared with TRBD1. The TCR was taken from a C3H/HeJ mouse with alopecia areata. Mice of this strain are of MHC haplotype H2-k. The CDR3 sequence: CTCSAGGQGQYEQYF. The CDR3 bases that were read are TGCACCTGCAGTGCAGGGGGACAGGGGCAATAT.